This TCR beta chain was documented in a study of OX40 agonist ivuxolimab in advanced cancers. Whole-study context: Dosing consisted of intravenous ivuxolimab at 0.01 to 10 mg/kg every 2 weeks. Under the entry rules, prior anti-PD-1, anti-PD-L1 or anti-CTLA-4 therapy was allowed, and around 36% had some. Whole-study findings and limits: More expanded clones were seen, on average, in CD8+ T cells than in CD4+. Several nonresponders also turned out to have low normalized T-cell clonal expansion.

Using immunoSEQ multiplex PCR, the repertoire was profiled, and TCRdb retains in-frame clones only, with some absent. The sample holds fewer than 85,000 clones; over 70% are singletons and the top ten take roughly 0.77%. With respect to this clone: Its antigen is currently unknown.

The V segment lost 4 bases and the J segment 2 bases; nucleotides outside the gene matches: 12. Germline values: CDR1 SGHRS, CDR2 YFSETQ. The CDR3 runs to 17 residues. Material: CD4+ or CD8+ T cells sorted from blood, obtained in a trial of the OX40 agonist ivuxolimab. This clonotype was obtained from an adult with an advanced solid tumor such as melanoma, head and neck, liver or kidney cancer. The genes are TRBV5-1 and TRBJ2-5, with 9 bases fitting TRBD1. The CDR3 loop reads CASSATYRDREQETQYF. CDR3 DNA: TGCGCCAGCAGCGCCACGTACCGGGACAGGGAACAAGAGACCCAGTACTTC.